The table lists the clone carrying this T cell receptor beta chain with a count of one. TCR beta CDR3 regions were amplified from RNA transcripts. First-round RT-PCR with HTBI primers amplified the TCR CDR3 region. TCRdb ran MiXCR on the multiplex PCR reads and lists one entry per CDR3 protein. The sample shows about 840,000 distinct CDR3 sequences, about two fifths of them seen only once. The data originate from a study of T cells in Graves' hyperthyroidism and ophthalmopathy. The length of the CDR3 is 14 residues. In germline, CDR1 is DFQATT, CDR2 SNEGSKA (reference sequence). With 3 bases clipped from V and 5 bases from J, the junction kept 8 bases outside the gene matches.

The receptor was derived from a man between 18 and 29 years old with Graves' hyperthyroidism. V usage is TRBV20-1 and J usage is TRBJ2-5, with 8 bases matching TRBD2. Source material: blood. The CDR3 coding sequence is TGCAGTGCTAGCCCCATAGCGGGAAGGGAGACCCAGTACTTC. Translated, it gives CSASPIAGRETQYF.